These 19 T cell receptor beta chains were sequenced from one sample in a study of T cells in tumors after PD-1 blockade. The repertoire was sequenced with immunoSEQ multiplex PCR; TCRdb's copy has only in-frame clones and lacks some. Of about 63,000 clones detected, 74% appear once; the ten largest clones hold about 4.8%. This specimen consisted of PBMCs, obtained after anti-PD-1 treatment. The receptors come from a human donor with basal cell carcinoma.

This chain links TRBV11-2 with TRBJ1-4; TRBD1 matches 8 bases. This CDR3 contains 18 residues. The V segment lost 4 bases and the J segment 2 bases; nucleotides outside the gene matches: 12. Germline V gene data show CDR1 as SGHAT and CDR2 as FQNNGV. The CDR3 sequence is CASSSPRAGGRTNEKLFF. In DNA, the CDR3 is TGTGCCAGCAGCTCCCCCCGGGCAGGGGGCAGGACTAATGAAAAACTGTTTTTT.

This chain connects TRBV13 to TRBJ2-7; D gene ambiguous. Trimming removed 0 bases from V and 0 bases from J, with 6 bases in between. CDR1 and CDR2 (germline): PRHDT, FYEKMQ (reference sequence). The CDR3 covers 14 residues. The CDR3 protein is CASSLGGSSYEQYF. DNA for the CDR3: TGTGCCAGCAGCTTAGGCGGAAGCTCCTACGAGCAGTACTTC.

V usage is TRBV6-6 and J usage is TRBJ1-1; 7 bases match TRBD1. Germline loops: CDR1 MNHNY, CDR2 SVGAGI (reference sequence). The CDR3 loop spans 13 amino acids. Unmatched junction bases numbered 5, after V lost 5 bases and J lost 5 bases. The CDR3 DNA reads as TGTGCCAGCAGTAGACAGGGTAAGACTGAAGCTTTCTTT. It yields the protein CASSRQGKTEAFF.

The chain recombines TRBV7-9 with TRBJ2-3; tentatively, D is TRBD1 or TRBD2 (6 bases each). The CDR3 contains 15 residues. V was cut by 1 base and J by 6 bases, with 14 bases left in between. Per germline, CDR1 SEHNR and CDR2 FQNEAQ (reference sequence). CDR3 loop: CASSLGGALRDTQYF. In DNA, the CDR3 is TGTGCCAGCAGCTTAGGGGGGGCCCTCAGGGATACGCAGTATTTT.

V is TRBV12-3 or TRBV12-4 and J is TRBJ1-2; a possible D gene is TRBD1 (5 bases). The length of the CDR3 is 12 residues. V shed 6 bases and J shed 8 bases, with 13 bases lying between them. The CDR3 coding sequence is TGTGCCAGCAGGGGGGACGTCGAAGGCTACACCTTC. Its protein product is CASRGDVEGYTF.

The chain is built from TRBV5-5 and TRBJ1-3; weak D call: TRBD1 (5 bases). The V gene lost 7 bases and the J gene lost 0 bases, with 14 bases spanning the gap. Per the germline V gene, CDR1 is SGHKS and CDR2 is YYEKEE (reference sequence). The length of the CDR3 is 15 residues. CDR3 DNA: TGTGCCAGCGGGATTACAGGCAACTCTGGAAACACCATATATTTT. Translating gives CASGITGNSGNTIYF.

The chain recombines TRBV29-1 with TRBJ1-1, with D perhaps TRBD1 (6 bases). CDR1 SQVTM and CDR2 ANQGSEA come from the germline V gene. Between the trimmed V and J ends, which lost 6 bases and 4 bases, there was a span of 9 bases. CDR3 length: 11 amino acids. The CDR3 DNA reads as TGCAGCGTGCGGGGGGCCACTGAAGCTTTCTTT. This gives the protein CSVRGATEAFF.

This clone was observed a handful of times. V gene TRBV10-2 combines with J gene TRBJ2-7, with TRBD2 identical over 13 bases. V was pared by 6 bases and J by 2 bases, with 1 base of the junction left unmatched. In germline, CDR1 is WSHSY, CDR2 SAAADI. The CDR3 consists of 14 residues. This CDR3 reads CASSGTSGAYEQYF. The CDR3 nucleotides are TGCGCCAGCAGCGGGACTAGCGGGGCCTACGAGCAGTACTTC.

The chain couples TRBV10-1 to TRBJ2-4; D not resolved. This CDR3 region has 14 residues. Germline V lookup: CDR1 WNHNN, CDR2 SYGVQD (reference sequence). The V gene lost 2 bases and the J gene lost 0 bases, with 5 bases spanning the gap. CDR3 DNA: TGCGCCAGCAGTGAGAGAATAGCCAAAAACATTCAGTACTTC. Encoded protein: CASSERIAKNIQYF.

The chain uses TRBV6-5 and TRBJ2-3; TRBD1 aligns across 11 bases. V shed 7 bases, J shed 4 bases, and the junction held 1 base outside the gene matches. This CDR3 has 13 amino acids. Germline loops: CDR1 MNHEY, CDR2 SVGAGI. The CDR3 loop is CASKGQGADTQYF. CDR3 in DNA: TGTGCCAGCAAGGGACAGGGGGCAGATACGCAGTATTTT.

The chain carries TRBV2 and TRBJ2-7, with D possibly being TRBD2 (6 bases). The J call is uncertain, as TRBJ2-5 better fits the DNA end. Germline CDR1 reads SNHLY; CDR2 reads FYNNEI. CDR3 length: 14 amino acids. This CDR3 reads CASKFGTGKETQYF. The CDR3 region has the DNA TGTGCCAGCAAATTTGGGACTGGAAAAGAGACCCAGTACTTC.

The chain links TRBV4-1 to TRBJ2-1; possible D gene TRBD1, 6 bases. CDR3 length: 17 amino acids. Germline loops: CDR1 MGHRA, CDR2 YSYEKL. V gave up 3 bases and J gave up 1 base, with 16 bases separating them. CDR3 nucleotides: TGCGCCAGCAGCCAGACCCAAGGGACATCTTCCTACAATGAGCAGTTCTTC. This translates into CASSQTQGTSSYNEQFF.

The chain uses TRBV7-2 and TRBJ1-1; D gene uncertain. Trimming shortened V by 1 base and J by 10 bases, and 16 bases separated the two germline ends. Germline loops: CDR1 SGHTA, CDR2 FQGNSA. The CDR3 has 14 residues. The CDR3 region has the DNA TGTGCCAGCAGCTTAGAGGTTATGGCGGGAGGAGCTTTCTTT. It is translated as CASSLEVMAGGAFF.

This sequence joins TRBV4-1 and TRBJ1-1; D gene unclear. Trimming shortened V by 4 bases and J by 4 bases, and 13 bases separated the two germline ends. This CDR3 has 14 amino acids. In germline, CDR1 is MGHRA, CDR2 YSYEKL. In DNA, the CDR3 is TGCGCCAGCAGCCCCCCTGGCGGCTTCACTGAAGCTTTCTTT. Translating gives CASSPPGGFTEAFF.

This chain links TRBV30 with TRBJ1-2; 9 nucleotides align to TRBD1. CDR3 length: 14 amino acids. Germline CDR1 is GTSNPN and CDR2 is SVGIG (reference sequence). V shed 4 bases and J 8 bases; nucleotides not matched to a gene: 11. CDR3 nucleotides: TGTGCCTGGACTCTTCCGGGACAGGGATACGGCTACACCTTC. This encodes CAWTLPGQGYGYTF.

This chain links TRBV4-2 with TRBJ2-1, with 7 bases matching TRBD1. Per the germline V gene, CDR1 is LGHNA and CDR2 is YNFKEQ. There are 16 residues in the CDR3. Germline trimming cut 0 bases from V and 0 bases from J; bases unmatched to any gene: 2. CDR3: CASSQDRDSSYNEQFF. DNA of the CDR3: TGTGCCAGCAGCCAAGATCGGGACAGCTCCTACAATGAGCAGTTCTTC.

This chain links TRBV7-2 with TRBJ2-7; TRBD1 aligns across 7 bases. V gave up 0 bases and J gave up 1 base; unmatched junction bases: 6. From germline, CDR1 is SGHTA and CDR2 FQGNSA. This CDR3 region has 16 residues. The CDR3, as DNA: TGTGCCAGCAGCTTAGCCCCGGCAGGGGGTTCCTACGAGCAGTACTTC. Its protein is CASSLAPAGGSYEQYF.

This clone was seen only a few times. This chain connects TRBV10-3 to TRBJ2-1; a weak D match, TRBD2 (5 bases). This CDR3 has 13 residues. Trimming left V 8 bases short and J 10 bases short, with 18 bases between. CDR1 ENHRY and CDR2 SYGVKD come from the germline V gene. The CDR3: CAICPDLPGEQFF. In DNA form, the CDR3 reads TGTGCCATCTGCCCGGACTTACCCGGGGAGCAGTTCTTC.

The V call is TRBV5-1, the J call TRBJ1-1; 8 positions agree with TRBD1. V was clipped by 4 bases and J by 4 bases; unmatched bases: 12. Germline V gene sequence: CDR1 SGHRS, CDR2 YFSETQ. This CDR3 comprises 16 residues. CDR3 coding DNA: TGCGCCAGCAGCGTGGACAGGGCTGAGTTGGGCACTGAAGCTTTCTTT. It codes for CASSVDRAELGTEAFF.